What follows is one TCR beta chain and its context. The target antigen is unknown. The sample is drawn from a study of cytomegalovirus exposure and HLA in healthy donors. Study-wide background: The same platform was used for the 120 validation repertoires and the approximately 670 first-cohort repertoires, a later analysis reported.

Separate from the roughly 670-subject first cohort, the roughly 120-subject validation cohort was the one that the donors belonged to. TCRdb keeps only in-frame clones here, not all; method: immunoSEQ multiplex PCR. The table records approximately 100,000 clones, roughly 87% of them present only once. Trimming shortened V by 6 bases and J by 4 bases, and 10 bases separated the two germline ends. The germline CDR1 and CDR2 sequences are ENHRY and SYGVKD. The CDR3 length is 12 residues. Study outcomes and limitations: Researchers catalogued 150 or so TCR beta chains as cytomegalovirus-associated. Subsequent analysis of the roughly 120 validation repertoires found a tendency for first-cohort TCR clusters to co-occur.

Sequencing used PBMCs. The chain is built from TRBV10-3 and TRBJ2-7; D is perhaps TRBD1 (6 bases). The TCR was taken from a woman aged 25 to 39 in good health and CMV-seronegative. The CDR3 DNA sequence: TGTGCCATCAGCCCGGGACATTACGAGCAGTACTTC. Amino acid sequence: CAISPGHYEQYF.